Below, 5 T cell receptor beta chains from the same sample are listed, as sequenced in a study of blood T cell repertoires in COVID-19. TCRdb's table, derived via immunoSEQ multiplex PCR, lists solely in-frame clones and lacks some. This sample has 270,000 or so clones, with roughly 89% found just once. Source material: peripheral blood. These receptors originate from a woman in her thirties or forties who had recovered from COVID-19.

This clone was seen a few times. The chain combines TRBV23-1 with TRBJ1-1; the match to TRBD1 covers 7 bases. TRBV23-1 is filed as an ORF, its function uncertain. The trim removed 2 bases at V and 1 base at J, leaving 4 bases unmatched. CDR3 length: 15 residues. CDR3 nucleotide sequence: TGCGCCAGCAGTCAAGAAGGGGGCGGGAACACTGAAGCTTTCTTT. This codes for CASSQEGGGNTEAFF.

The J gene is TRBJ2-1, the V gene TRBV5-1; 14 bases map to TRBD2. J lost 8 bases, V lost 5 bases, and 9 bases had no gene match. This CDR3 is built from 16 residues. Germline V gives CDR1 SGHRS, CDR2 YFSETQ. The CDR3 sequence: CASRTNPGLAGDEQFF. The CDR3 DNA reads as TGCGCCAGCAGAACTAATCCGGGACTAGCGGGGGATGAGCAGTTCTTC.

This clone has only a few counts. This chain joins TRBV19 and TRBJ1-5; 10 bases match TRBD1. Germline assignment: CDR1 LNHDA and CDR2 SQIVND (reference sequence). V lost 7 bases, J lost 5 bases, and 5 bases stayed unmatched. This CDR3 has 14 residues. This CDR3 is CASTRTGGDQPQHF. The CDR3 nucleotides read TGTGCCAGTACCCGGACAGGGGGGGATCAGCCCCAGCATTTT.

This chain uses TRBV13 with TRBJ1-6; 7 nucleotides agree with TRBD1. The CDR3 is 16 amino acids. Losses at the gene ends were 5 bases for V and 2 bases for J; bases not matched to a gene: 6. Germline values: CDR1 PRHDT, CDR2 FYEKMQ (reference sequence). The CDR3 protein is CASSQTGTAYNSPLHF. CDR3 DNA: TGTGCCAGCAGCCAAACCGGGACAGCCTATAATTCACCCCTCCACTTT.

The chain couples TRBV9 to TRBJ2-1, with 9 bases matching TRBD2. The germline gives CDR1 SGDLS, CDR2 YYNGEE. This CDR3 is built from 16 residues. The trim removed 0 bases at V and 3 bases at J, leaving 4 bases unmatched. The CDR3 spells CASSVGLAGDYNEQFF. CDR3 bases: TGTGCCAGCAGCGTAGGGTTAGCGGGGGACTACAATGAGCAGTTCTTC.